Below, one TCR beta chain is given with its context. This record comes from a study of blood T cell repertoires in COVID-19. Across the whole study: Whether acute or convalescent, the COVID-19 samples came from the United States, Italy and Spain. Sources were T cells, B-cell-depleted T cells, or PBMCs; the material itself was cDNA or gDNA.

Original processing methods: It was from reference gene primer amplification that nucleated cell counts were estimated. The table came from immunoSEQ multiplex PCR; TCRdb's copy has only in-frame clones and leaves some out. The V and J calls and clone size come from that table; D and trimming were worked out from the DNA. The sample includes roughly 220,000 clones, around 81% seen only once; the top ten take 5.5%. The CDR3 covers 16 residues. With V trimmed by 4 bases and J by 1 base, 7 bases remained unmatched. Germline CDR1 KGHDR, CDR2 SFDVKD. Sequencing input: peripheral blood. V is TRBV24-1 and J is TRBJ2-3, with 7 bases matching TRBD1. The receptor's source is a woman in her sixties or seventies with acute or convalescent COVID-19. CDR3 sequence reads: CATSEAGTAGTDTQYF. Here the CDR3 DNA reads TGTGCCACCAGTGAGGCCGGGACAGCGGGCACAGATACGCAGTATTTT.